These T cell receptor beta chains were read from a single sample in a study of shared clonotypes between healthy human individuals. Using immunoSEQ multiplex PCR, the repertoire was profiled, and TCRdb retains in-frame clones only, with some absent. The data contain 700,000 to 950,000 clones, about 96% of them singletons. Input material: naive CD8+ T cells sorted from blood. Receptors were obtained from a man aged 25 to 40 in good health. Each CDR3 is given with its conserved first and last residue. The D gene is left open where the match is weak. The size entry is marked missing in some rows and otherwise reads once, few, many or a size class.

D gene,J gene,clone size,V gene,CDR3 protein,CDR3 DNA
NA,TRBJ1-5,NA,TRBV15,CATSSSRGTQPQHF,TGTGCCACCAGCAGTAGTAGGGGGACTCAGCCCCAGCATTTT
TRBD1,TRBJ2-5,NA,TRBV7-2,CASSLNRGPGETQYF,TGTGCCAGCAGCTTAAACAGGGGGCCAGGAGAGACCCAGTACTTC
TRBD2,TRBJ2-7,NA,TRBV10-1,CASSPVRDPGGEQYF,TGCGCCAGCAGCCCCGTCCGAGACCCGGGAGGCGAGCAGTACTTC
TRBD1,TRBJ2-1,few,TRBV12-5,CASAPGQGWQYNEQFF,TGTGCTAGTGCCCCGGGACAGGGATGGCAATACAATGAGCAGTTCTTC
NA,TRBJ2-3,NA,TRBV29-1,CSLRRTRHTSTDTQYF,TGCAGCCTTAGGAGAACGCGACACACTAGCACAGATACGCAGTATTTT
TRBD1,TRBJ2-1,NA,TRBV29-1,CSVPLNRQGARPNEQFF,TGCAGCGTTCCTTTAAACCGACAGGGGGCTCGGCCCAATGAGCAGTTCTTC
NA,TRBJ1-2,once,TRBV28,CASSRAARIRGGYTF,TGTGCCAGCAGTCGCGCCGCCCGGATCCGGGGTGGCTACACCTTC
NA,TRBJ2-2,NA,TRBV4-1,CASSQEGWELFF,TGCGCCAGCAGCCAGGAGGGGTGGGAGCTGTTTTTT
NA,TRBJ2-5,NA,TRBV7-9,CASSSTAGNGETQYF,TGTGCCAGCAGCTCGACGGCAGGGAACGGGGAGACCCAGTACTTC
NA,TRBJ1-1,NA,TRBV29-1,CSAEGGNTEAFF,TGCAGCGCCGAGGGGGGGAACACTGAAGCTTTCTTT
NA,TRBJ2-5,NA,TRBV7-9,CASSLGQTQYF,TGTGCCAGCAGCTTAGGCCAGACCCAGTACTTC
TRBD2,TRBJ2-1,NA,TRBV29-1,CSVSAGGPYNEQFF,TGCAGCGTATCAGCGGGAGGCCCCTACAATGAGCAGTTCTTC
NA,TRBJ2-5,NA,TRBV14,CASSSERGLPTETQYF,TGTGCCAGCAGTTCCGAACGGGGACTCCCAACAGAGACCCAGTACTTC
NA,TRBJ2-1,NA,TRBV29-1,CSVEGGAANEQFF,TGCAGCGTTGAGGGGGGTGCGGCCAATGAGCAGTTCTTC
NA,TRBJ2-5,NA,TRBV6-1,CASDPYGAQETQYF,TGTGCCAGTGACCCCTATGGGGCACAAGAGACCCAGTACTTC
NA,TRBJ2-7,NA,TRBV5-4,CASSTGTSYEQYF,TGTGCCAGCAGCACAGGGACCTCCTACGAGCAGTACTTC
TRBD1,TRBJ2-7,NA,TRBV7-3,CASSLGGQGSEQYF,TGTGCCAGCAGCCTCGGGGGACAGGGGTCCGAGCAGTACTTC
NA,TRBJ2-1,NA,TRBV7-8,CASSLVRGLREGIYNEQFF,TGTGCCAGCAGCTTAGTCAGGGGGCTGCGGGAGGGGATATACAATGAGCAGTTCTTC
NA,TRBJ1-1,NA,TRBV10-2,CASSEGIGYTEAFF,TGCGCCAGCAGTGAGGGTATCGGGTACACTGAAGCTTTCTTT
NA,TRBJ2-7,NA,TRBV5-6,CASSFVNEQYF,TGTGCCAGCAGCTTTGTTAACGAGCAGTACTTC
TRBD1,TRBJ1-5,NA,TRBV4-1,CASSHYTGDAQPQHF,TGCGCCAGCAGCCATTACACAGGGGATGCGCAGCCCCAGCATTTT
NA,TRBJ2-5,NA,TRBV5-1,CASSLENGGQQETQYF,TGCGCCAGCAGCTTGGAGAACGGGGGCCAACAAGAGACCCAGTACTTC
NA,TRBJ2-1,NA,TRBV20-1,CSARVVFEQFF,TGCAGTGCTAGAGTTGTATTTGAGCAGTTCTTC
NA,TRBJ2-1,NA,TRBV7-9,CASSSITSPVSNEQFF,TGTGCCAGCAGCTCCATCACTAGCCCGGTGTCCAATGAGCAGTTCTTC
TRBD2,TRBJ2-7,NA,TRBV10-2,CASSLEISGRSYEQYF,TGCGCCAGCAGCCTCGAAATAAGCGGGAGAAGTTACGAGCAGTACTTC
TRBD1,TRBJ2-5,NA,TRBV15,CATSGDRGRGETQYF,TGTGCCACCAGCGGCGACAGGGGGCGCGGGGAGACCCAGTACTTC
NA,TRBJ1-1,NA,TRBV6-7,CASRVPSGTFMNTEAFF,TGTGCCAGCAGGGTCCCATCCGGGACATTCATGAACACTGAAGCTTTCTTT
NA,TRBJ2-5,NA,TRBV27,CASIPLETQYF,TGTGCCAGCATACCTCTGGAGACCCAGTACTTC
NA,TRBJ1-4,NA,TRBV19,CASSLRARNEKLFF,TGTGCCAGTAGTCTCCGGGCCCGTAATGAAAAACTGTTTTTT
TRBD2,TRBJ2-7,NA,TRBV5-6,CASSLVGTSGNF,TGTGCCAGCAGCTTGGTAGGGACTAGCGGGAACTTC
NA,TRBJ1-5,NA,TRBV27,CASSLPPIRGPQHF,TGTGCCAGCAGTTTACCCCCAATCCGGGGTCCCCAGCATTTT
TRBD2,TRBJ2-7,few,TRBV4-1,CASSPNLAGGGQNNPYEQYF,TGCGCCAGCAGCCCCAACCTAGCGGGAGGTGGGCAAAACAACCCCTACGAGCAGTACTTC
NA,TRBJ1-5,NA,TRBV4-1,CASSQRAANQPQHF,TGCGCCAGCAGCCAGAGGGCAGCCAATCAGCCCCAGCATTTT